Listed here are 21 T cell receptor beta chains from one sample, sequenced in a study of beta chain features in type 1 diabetes. What was sequenced were expressed TCRB transcripts, since all of the isolated RNA had been reverse transcribed. Method: immunoSEQ multiplex PCR; TCRdb's copy keeps in-frame clones and lacks some. The sample has hundreds of thousands of clones, about 12% seen once. Sequencing was done on a sample of naive CD4+ T cells from blood. Receptors originate from a man between 18 and 35 years old in good health.

A few counts support this clone. The chain has TRBV4-2 and TRBJ1-5, with D possibly TRBD1 on 5 matching bases. Per the germline V gene, CDR1 is LGHNA and CDR2 is YNFKEQ. Trimming removed 0 bases from V and 6 bases from J, with 9 bases in between. CDR3 length: 14 amino acids. Written as DNA, the CDR3 is TGTGCCAGCAGCCAAGACAGGGAAAGTCAGCCCCAGCATTTT. Amino acid sequence: CASSQDRESQPQHF.

This chain links TRBV4-2 with TRBJ2-5; D is uncertain. V gave up 0 bases and J gave up 7 bases, with 9 bases separating them. The germline V gene has CDR1 LGHNA and CDR2 YNFKEQ. The CDR3 extends over 13 amino acids. The CDR3 DNA is TGTGCCAGCAGCCAAGATACTGCTCGGACCCAGTACTTC. It is translated as CASSQDTARTQYF.

The chain uses TRBV12-5 and TRBJ2-3; D perhaps matches TRBD2 (6 bases). The CDR3 is 14 residues long. Per germline, CDR1 LGHNT and CDR2 FRNRAP. V was cut by 7 bases and J by 1 base, with 12 bases left in between. The CDR3 protein is CASAPGGGTDTQYF. In DNA, the CDR3 is TGTGCTAGTGCCCCCGGAGGGGGCACAGATACGCAGTATTTT.

This rearrangement joins TRBV29-1 to TRBJ1-2, with D possibly TRBD1 on 6 matching bases. Trimming cost V 4 bases and J 7 bases, with 25 bases left between them. Germline CDR1 is SQVTM and CDR2 is ANQGSEA. There are 16 residues in the CDR3. CDR3 residues: CSVVRMTGNLLAGYTF. For the CDR3, the DNA is TGCAGCGTTGTGCGGATGACAGGCAATCTCCTGGCTGGCTACACCTTC. Full variable domain (outside the CDR3, taken from reference TRBV29-1 and TRBJ1-2): SAVISQKPSRDICQRGTSLTIQCQVDSQVTMMFWYRQQPGQSLTLIATANQGSEATYESGFVIDKFPISRPNLTFSTLTVSNMSPEDSSIYLCSVVRMTGNLLAGYTFGSGTRLTVV.

The genes are TRBV6-6 and TRBJ2-1; TRBD2 aligns across 7 bases. The CDR3 sequence is 15 residues long. V gave up 7 bases and J gave up 8 bases; unmatched junction bases: 14. Germline V CDR1 and CDR2: MNHNY, SVGAGI (reference sequence). CDR3 protein: CASTEGEGPVHEQFF. CDR3 sequence (DNA): TGTGCCAGCACCGAAGGGGAGGGGCCGGTGCATGAGCAGTTCTTC.

V gene TRBV2 combines with J gene TRBJ2-7, with 7 bases matching TRBD1. V was clipped by 6 bases and J by 3 bases; unmatched bases: 14. This CDR3 has 16 residues. Germline V gene lookup returns CDR1 SNHLY and CDR2 FYNNEI. The CDR3, as DNA: TGTGCCAGCAGAGGAGCGTCCGGGACAGCTAACTACGAGCAGTACTTC. It specifies CASRGASGTANYEQYF.

Only a few counts were recorded for this clone. The genes are TRBV5-4 and TRBJ2-3, with 9 nucleotides matching TRBD1. CDR3 length: 16 amino acids. In germline, CDR1 is SGHNT, CDR2 YYREEE (reference sequence). V shed 2 bases and J 4 bases; nucleotides not matched to a gene: 8. The CDR3: CASSFTGTGPADTQYF. CDR3 bases: TGTGCCAGCAGCTTCACCGGGACAGGGCCCGCAGATACGCAGTATTTT.

This clone was detected only a few times. The CDR3 loop is CASSVDRRNTEAFF. CDR3 coding DNA: TGTGCCAGCAGCGTTGACAGGCGGAACACTGAAGCTTTCTTT. V usage is TRBV5-4 and J usage is TRBJ1-1, with D perhaps TRBD1 (6 bases). The germline gives CDR1 SGHNT, CDR2 YYREEE (reference sequence). The CDR3 spans 14 residues. With 4 bases removed from V and 1 base from J, the gap between germline ends came to 11 bases. Variable domain in full (rest from reference TRBV5-4 and TRBJ1-1): ETGVTQSPTHLIKTRGQQVTLRCSSQSGHNTVSWYQQALGQGPQFIFQYYREEENGRGNFPPRFSGLQFPNYSSELNVNALELDDSALYLCASSVDRRNTEAFFGQGTRLTVV.

The chain carries TRBV2 and TRBJ1-5, with 7 bases that match TRBD1. The length of the CDR3 is 15 residues. CDR1 SNHLY and CDR2 FYNNEI come from the germline V gene. Trimming at V came to 8 bases and at J to 0 bases, leaving 7 bases not matched to a gene. CDR3 protein: CASGKGAISNQPQHF. CDR3 bases: TGTGCCAGCGGAAAGGGGGCGATTAGCAATCAGCCCCAGCATTTT. Filled out from reference TRBV2 and TRBJ1-5, the complete variable domain reads EPEVTQTPSHQVTQMGQEVILRCVPISNHLYFYWYRQILGQKVEFLVSFYNNEISEKSEIFDDQFSVERPDGSNFTLKIRSTKLEDSAMYFCASGKGAISNQPQHFGDGTRLSIL.

The rearrangement links TRBV10-2 to TRBJ2-1, with D possibly TRBD1 on 6 matching bases. The CDR3 runs 15 residues. Trimming took 4 bases from V and 0 from J, leaving 10 bases between them. Germline V lookup: CDR1 WSHSY, CDR2 SAAADI. This CDR3 reads CASSVGQNSYNEQFF. As DNA, the CDR3 is TGCGCCAGCAGTGTCGGACAGAACTCCTACAATGAGCAGTTCTTC.

This clone has a handful of counts. The rearrangement joins TRBV4-3 to TRBJ2-3, with 9 bases aligning to TRBD1. Germline V CDR1 and CDR2: LGHNA, YSLEER. This CDR3 comprises 16 residues. V was clipped by 4 bases and J by 5 bases; unmatched bases: 10. The CDR3 region has the DNA TGCGCCAGCAGCCTTTTCCGGGACAGGGAGGGAGATACGCAGTATTTT. This sequence encodes CASSLFRDREGDTQYF.

The V and J genes are TRBV28 and TRBJ1-1; D remains ambiguous. Germline lookup yields CDR1 MDHEN and CDR2 SYDVKM. Trimming removed 2 bases at V and 2 bases at J, with 15 bases between. This CDR3 contains 16 residues. The CDR3 sequence: CASSLMGLTPNTEAFF. CDR3 coding DNA: TGTGCCAGCAGTTTAATGGGCCTCACACCTAACACTGAAGCTTTCTTT.

This chain joins TRBV29-1 and TRBJ1-1; D possibly corresponds to TRBD1 (5 bases). The V end lost 3 bases, the J end lost 4 bases, and 15 bases lay between the germline ends. The CDR3 totals 14 residues. CDR1 and CDR2 from the germline V gene are SQVTM and ANQGSEA. DNA for the CDR3: TGCAGCGTTGAGTGGGCGCAGGGAGGCACTGAAGCTTTCTTT. Its translation: CSVEWAQGGTEAFF.

This clone was recorded a few times. The chain recombines TRBV30 with TRBJ1-2; D is possibly TRBD1 (6 bases). The V end was cut by 3 bases, the J end by 4 bases, with 15 bases between. Germline lookup yields CDR1 GTSNPN and CDR2 SVGIG (reference sequence). The CDR3 is made up of 14 amino acids. The CDR3 protein is CAWSGQGQTYGYTF. DNA of the CDR3: TGTGCCTGGAGCGGGCAGGGGCAAACCTATGGCTACACCTTC. The full variable domain, with the rest looked up from reference TRBV30 and TRBJ1-2, is SQTIHQWPATLVQPVGSPLSLECTVEGTSNPNLYWYRQAAGRGLQLLFYSVGIGQISSEVPQNLSASRPQDRQFILSSKKLLLSDSGFYLCAWSGQGQTYGYTFGSGTRLTVV.

This clone showed up just a few times. The chain has TRBV6-6 and TRBJ2-7; 7 nucleotides line up with TRBD1. The CDR3 length is 14 residues. Germline CDR1 reads MNHNY; CDR2 reads SVGAGI (reference sequence). V dropped 4 bases and J dropped 2; count of bases not matched to a gene: 5. Here the CDR3 reads CASSLGTATYEQYF. The CDR3 DNA follows: TGTGCCAGCAGTTTAGGGACAGCAACCTACGAGCAGTACTTC.

This clone has more than one count but fewer than ten. This rearrangement joins TRBV5-1 to TRBJ2-7, with 8 bases lining up with TRBD1. V lost 1 base and J lost 6; bases outside the gene matches: 3. CDR1 and CDR2 from the germline V gene are SGHRS and YFSETQ. The CDR3 length is 13 residues. CDR3 sequence reads: CASSLTGGFEQYF. CDR3 sequence (DNA): TGCGCCAGCAGCTTGACAGGGGGATTCGAGCAGTACTTC.

The sample holds many counts of this clone. The CDR3 DNA reads as TGCAGCGAAGGGGACACAGAGACCCAGTACTTC. Translation: CSEGDTETQYF. The chain carries TRBV29-1 and TRBJ2-5, with D maybe TRBD1 (6 bases). V was trimmed by 7 bases and J by 4 bases, leaving 10 bases between them. Germline-derived CDR1 and CDR2 are SQVTM and ANQGSEA. The CDR3 consists of 11 residues.

The chain couples TRBV15 to TRBJ1-2; 8 bases are shared with TRBD1. The germline gives CDR1 LNHNV, CDR2 YYDKDF (reference sequence). The length of the CDR3 is 14 residues. V shed 1 base, J shed 8 bases, and the junction held 6 bases outside the gene matches. The CDR3 nucleotides are TGTGCCACCAGCAGAGTCGAAAGACAGGGGGGCTACACCTTC. This codes for CATSRVERQGGYTF. Full variable domain (remainder filled in from reference TRBV15 and TRBJ1-2): DAMVIQNPRYQVTQFGKPVTLSCSQTLNHNVMYWYQQKSSQAPKLLFHYYDKDFNNEADTPDNFQSRRPNTSFCFLDIRSPGLGDTAMYLCATSRVERQGGYTFGSGTRLTVV.

This clone was observed a few times. The chain links TRBV9 to TRBJ2-7, with 7 nucleotides matching TRBD1. Germline trimming cut 0 bases from V and 6 bases from J; bases unmatched to any gene: 6. Germline values: CDR1 SGDLS, CDR2 YYNGEE. The CDR3 covers 14 residues. This CDR3 reads CASSVGQGGGEQYF. DNA for the CDR3: TGTGCCAGCAGCGTAGGACAGGGCGGCGGCGAGCAGTACTTC.

This clone came up a few times. The chain employs TRBV7-9 and TRBJ2-3; no firm D call. CDR3 length: 14 amino acids. The V gene's germline CDR1 is SEHNR and CDR2 FQNEAQ (reference sequence). CDR3 residues: CATGRATSTDTQYF. As DNA, the CDR3 is TGTGCAACGGGTCGCGCCACTAGCACAGATACGCAGTATTTT.

V usage is TRBV28 and J usage is TRBJ2-1; D possibly corresponds to TRBD1 (5 bases). CDR1 is MDHEN and CDR2 is SYDVKM in the germline V gene. The CDR3 spans 12 residues. V lost 5 bases to trimming and J lost 9 bases, with 11 bases between them. CDR3 amino acids: CASSIQGAEQFF. Here the CDR3 DNA reads TGTGCCAGCAGTATTCAGGGCGCTGAGCAGTTCTTC. The variable domain in full, completed from reference TRBV28 and TRBJ2-1, reads DVKVTQSSRYLVKRTGEKVFLECVQDMDHENMFWYRQDPGLGLRLIYFSYDVKMKEKGDIPEGYSVSREKKERFSLILESASTNQTSMYLCASSIQGAEQFFGPGTRLTVL.